The 24 T cell receptor beta chains reported below all come from one sample, sequenced in a study of cytomegalovirus exposure and HLA in healthy donors. The PCR made use of 60 Vbeta and 13 Jbeta primers. The protocol was immunoSEQ multiplex PCR, while the TCRdb copy is restricted to in-frame clones and leaves out a portion. The data show under 140,000 clones, with more than 75% seen just once and about 1.8% held by the top ten. The sequencing sample was made of PBMCs. These receptors originate from a man in his forties in good health and CMV-seronegative.

This clone turned up a few times. V usage is TRBV18 and J usage is TRBJ2-7, with D perhaps matching TRBD1 (5 bases). The germline gives CDR1 KGHSH, CDR2 LQKENI. CDR3 length equals 12 residues. Trimming stripped 4 bases from V and 4 bases from J, with 8 bases between. The CDR3 spells CASSLQGYEQYF. The CDR3 nucleotides read TGTGCCAGCTCACTGCAGGGTTACGAGCAGTACTTC.

This clone was observed a few times. J is TRBJ2-7 and V is TRBV7-2, with TRBD2 identical over 8 bases. J lost 12 bases, V lost 4 bases, and 8 bases had no gene match. This CDR3 has 12 amino acids. Germline lookup yields CDR1 SGHTA and CDR2 FQGNSA. The CDR3 bases are TGTGCCAGCAGCTATCGGGAGGGGTCTCTGTACTTC. Its translation: CASSYREGSLYF.

V gene TRBV7-2 combines with J gene TRBJ2-7; 10 nucleotides align to TRBD2. Germline CDR1 reads SGHTA; CDR2 reads FQGNSA. The CDR3 contains 16 residues. V shed 3 bases, J shed 5 bases, and the junction held 10 bases outside the gene matches. The CDR3 region has the DNA TGTGCCAGCAGCTTGCGGGGTAGCGGGGGGAAGGACGAGCAGTACTTC. This translates into CASSLRGSGGKDEQYF.

J is TRBJ2-7 and V is TRBV5-1, with a possible D match to TRBD1 (6 bases). Germline V CDR1 and CDR2: SGHRS, YFSETQ. With 0 bases removed from V and 2 bases from J, the gap between germline ends came to 9 bases. This CDR3 has 14 amino acids. CDR3: CASSLDRAAYEQYF. CDR3 nucleotide sequence: TGCGCCAGCAGCTTGGACAGGGCAGCCTACGAGCAGTACTTC.

The chain employs TRBV5-4 and TRBJ2-5, with D possibly matching TRBD2 (5 bases). CDR1 and CDR2 (germline): SGHNT, YYREEE (reference sequence). CDR3 length: 15 amino acids. Trimming took off 1 base at V and 5 bases at J, with 15 bases between the two ends. The CDR3 here is CASSLRVPGGETQYF. The CDR3 DNA reads as TGTGCCAGCAGCTTGAGGGTGCCCGGCGGGGAGACCCAGTACTTC.

The genes are TRBV6-1 and TRBJ1-1; no definite D call. The V end was cut by 7 bases, the J end by 5 bases, with 8 bases between. The CDR3 is 11 residues long. The germline V gene has CDR1 MNHNS and CDR2 SASEGT. The CDR3 bases are TGTGCCAGCAAGGAGGGAACTGAAGCTTTCTTT. Translation: CASKEGTEAFF.

The V and J genes are TRBV7-7 and TRBJ2-1; 11 bases agree with TRBD2. V gave up 5 bases and J gave up 3 bases; unmatched junction bases: 9. CDR1 is SSHAT and CDR2 is FNYEAQ in the germline V gene (reference sequence). The CDR3 length is 17 residues. CDR3 sequence reads: CASSPPGLAAGYNEQFF. The CDR3 DNA follows: TGTGCCAGCAGCCCCCCGGGACTAGCGGCAGGCTACAATGAGCAGTTCTTC.

J is TRBJ2-1 and V is TRBV5-1; 9 nucleotides match TRBD1. The CDR3 extends over 16 amino acids. With 0 bases clipped from V and 5 bases from J, the junction kept 6 bases outside the gene matches. Germline V gives CDR1 SGHRS, CDR2 YFSETQ. DNA of the CDR3: TGCGCCAGCAGCTTGGTACTTGGGACAGGGCACAATGAGCAGTTCTTC. Residues: CASSLVLGTGHNEQFF.

The chain employs TRBV7-2 and TRBJ1-1; 7 positions agree with TRBD1. There are 16 residues in the CDR3. CDR1 is SGHTA and CDR2 is FQGNSA in the germline V gene. The ends lost 1 base at V and 4 bases at J; junction bases unmatched: 9. CDR3 in DNA: TGTGCCAGCAGCTTAGAGCCGGGACAGTGGAGCACTGAAGCTTTCTTT. Its protein product is CASSLEPGQWSTEAFF. Filled out from reference TRBV7-2 and TRBJ1-1, the complete variable domain reads GAGVSQSPSNKVTEKGKDVELRCDPISGHTALYWYRQSLGQGLEFLIYFQGNSAPDKSGLPSDRFSAERTGGSVSTLTIQRTQQEDSAVYLCASSLEPGQWSTEAFFGQGTRLTVV.

This rearrangement joins TRBV5-6 to TRBJ1-5, with D perhaps matching TRBD1 (5 bases). Trimming left V 4 bases short and J 7 bases short, with 15 bases between. CDR3 length: 14 amino acids. The germline V gene encodes CDR1 SGHDT and CDR2 YYEEEE. The CDR3 DNA follows: TGTGCCAGCAGCGATGCAGGGAGGGAACAGCCCCAGCATTTT. The encoded protein is CASSDAGREQPQHF.

The gene calls are TRBV6-6 and TRBJ1-1, with a possible D match to TRBD1 (5 bases). The V gene lost 6 bases and the J gene lost 3 bases, with 20 bases spanning the gap. Germline loops: CDR1 MNHNY, CDR2 SVGAGI (reference sequence). This CDR3 is built from 16 residues. The chain's CDR3 is CASSRPTVRDYTEAFF. The CDR3 DNA reads as TGTGCCAGCAGCCGTCCCACCGTGAGGGACTACACTGAAGCTTTCTTT.

This chain links TRBV28 with TRBJ1-2, with D possibly matching TRBD1 (6 bases). The CDR3 sequence is 13 residues long. Trimming removed 5 bases from V and 4 bases from J, with 11 bases in between. Germline-derived CDR1 and CDR2 are MDHEN and SYDVKM. CDR3 protein: CASSHQGTYGYTF. DNA for the CDR3: TGTGCCAGCAGTCACCAGGGGACCTATGGCTACACCTTC.

The gene calls are TRBV28 and TRBJ1-5, with a weak D call TRBD1 (6 bases). The CDR3 is made up of 14 amino acids. Germline CDR1 and CDR2: MDHEN and SYDVKM. Trimming left V 4 bases short and J 4 bases short, with 11 bases between. The CDR3 DNA is TGTGCCAGCAGTTCCCCTAGGGGGAATCAGCCCCAGCATTTT. The encoded protein is CASSSPRGNQPQHF.

This chain links TRBV11-2 with TRBJ2-1; D is perhaps TRBD2 (5 bases). CDR1 is SGHAT and CDR2 is FQNNGV in the germline V gene. This CDR3 has 17 amino acids. V was pared by 1 base and J by 6 bases, with 19 bases between. CDR3: CASSLGATRTFFNEQFF. The CDR3 DNA is TGTGCCAGCAGCTTAGGGGCTACGAGGACTTTCTTCAATGAGCAGTTCTTC.

This chain connects TRBV6-1 to TRBJ1-1; TRBD1 matches 8 bases. V dropped 7 bases and J dropped 4; count of bases not matched to a gene: 5. The CDR3 is 13 residues long. From germline, CDR1 is MNHNS and CDR2 SASEGT. The CDR3 spells CASTVTGGTEAFF. For the CDR3, the DNA is TGTGCCAGCACCGTAACAGGGGGCACTGAAGCTTTCTTT.

This chain uses TRBV27 with TRBJ1-3, with 8 bases fitting TRBD1. The V segment lost 5 bases and the J segment 2 bases; nucleotides outside the gene matches: 2. This CDR3 region has 14 residues. Per the germline V gene, CDR1 is MNHEY and CDR2 is SMNVEV (reference sequence). CDR3 bases: TGTGCCAGCAGTATGACAGGGGCTGGAAACACCATATATTTT. Amino acid sequence: CASSMTGAGNTIYF.

This rearrangement joins TRBV18 to TRBJ1-5, with TRBD1 matching over 7 bases. Germline values: CDR1 KGHSH, CDR2 LQKENI. The V and J ends lost 3 bases and 3 bases, in that order; junction bases with no gene match: 2. This CDR3 contains 14 residues. The CDR3 DNA is TGTGCCAGCTCACCGGACAGGACCAATCAGCCCCAGCATTTT. Its translation: CASSPDRTNQPQHF. Combining the CDR3 with reference TRBV18 and TRBJ1-5 gives the whole variable domain NAGVMQNPRHLVRRRGQEARLRCSPMKGHSHVYWYRQLPEEGLKFMVYLQKENIIDESGMPKERFSAEFPKEGPSILRIQQVVRGDSAAYFCASSPDRTNQPQHFGDGTRLSIL.

This chain uses TRBV27 with TRBJ2-3, with 9 bases aligning to TRBD2. CDR1 is MNHEY, CDR2 SMNVEV, per germline (reference sequence). V lost 3 bases and J lost 4; bases outside the gene matches: 5. CDR3 length: 15 residues. CDR3 bases: TGTGCCAGCAGTTTTCAGCGGGGGGTCTCAGATACGCAGTATTTT. It yields the protein CASSFQRGVSDTQYF.

A few counts support this clone. J is TRBJ1-5 and V is TRBV30, with 7 bases matching TRBD1. The ends lost 3 bases at V and 3 bases at J; junction bases unmatched: 5. Germline CDR1 is GTSNPN and CDR2 is SVGIG (reference sequence). This CDR3 is built from 14 residues. The CDR3 reads CAWRADRDNQPQHF. CDR3 DNA sequence: TGTGCCTGGAGGGCCGACAGGGACAATCAGCCCCAGCATTTT. Using reference TRBV30 and TRBJ1-5 for the parts outside the CDR3, the full variable domain is SQTIHQWPATLVQPVGSPLSLECTVEGTSNPNLYWYRQAAGRGLQLLFYSVGIGQISSEVPQNLSASRPQDRQFILSSKKLLLSDSGFYLCAWRADRDNQPQHFGDGTRLSIL.

This clone was picked up a small number of times. The rearrangement uses TRBV5-6 and TRBJ1-2; 9 bases agree with TRBD1. The J segment lost 4 bases and the V segment lost 3 bases, leaving 1 base of the junction unmatched. The CDR3 extends over 13 amino acids. The germline V gene has CDR1 SGHDT and CDR2 YYEEEE. The CDR3 bases are TGTGCCAGCAGCTCGGGACAGGGCTATGGCTACACCTTC. Protein sequence: CASSSGQGYGYTF.

The chain joins TRBV6-5 to TRBJ2-4; TRBD1 matches 7 bases. The CDR3 is made up of 15 amino acids. Germline-derived CDR1 and CDR2 are MNHEY and SVGAGI. After removal of 0 bases from V and 6 bases from J, the junction contained 5 bases not matched to a gene. CDR3 bases: TGTGCCAGCAGTTACTCGACAGGGATTGGAAACATTCAGTACTTC. This codes for CASSYSTGIGNIQYF.

The genes are TRBV2 and TRBJ2-2, with TRBD1 matching 9 bases. Germline V gives CDR1 SNHLY, CDR2 FYNNEI. CDR3 size: 15 residues. V shed 3 bases and J 4 bases; nucleotides not matched to a gene: 3. As DNA, the CDR3 is TGTGCCAGCAGTGATAGGACAGGGGTCACCGGGGAGCTGTTTTTT. This encodes CASSDRTGVTGELFF. Full variable domain (rest looked up from reference TRBV2 and TRBJ2-2): EPEVTQTPSHQVTQMGQEVILRCVPISNHLYFYWYRQILGQKVEFLVSFYNNEISEKSEIFDDQFSVERPDGSNFTLKIRSTKLEDSAMYFCASSDRTGVTGELFFGEGSRLTVL.

The chain uses TRBV7-2 and TRBJ1-2, with D unresolved. V was clipped by 6 bases and J by 3 bases, with 5 bases between them. The CDR3 covers 11 residues. The germline V gene has CDR1 SGHTA and CDR2 FQGNSA. The CDR3 loop is CASRQDYGYTF. For the CDR3, the DNA is TGTGCCAGCAGGCAGGACTATGGCTACACCTTC.

This clone appeared a few times. The chain has TRBV5-4 and TRBJ2-1, with 12 bases matching TRBD2. Germline lookup yields CDR1 SGHNT and CDR2 YYREEE (reference sequence). The CDR3 is 16 amino acids. With 4 bases clipped from V and 2 bases from J, the junction kept 4 bases outside the gene matches. The CDR3 DNA is TGTGCCAGCAGCCGCCGGACTAGCGGGGCCTACAATGAGCAGTTCTTC. It is translated as CASSRRTSGAYNEQFF.